This entry concerns a single TCR beta chain. This entry comes from a study of T cells in localized non-small cell lung cancer. Only in-frame clones appear in the TCRdb table, and some are missing; sequencing was by immunoSEQ multiplex PCR. The sample lists some 85,000 clones, 80% seen once, with roughly 19% in the top ten. The sequencing here drew on PBMCs, taken before any cancer treatment. This clonotype was obtained from a man between 40 and 70 years old with stage II squamous cell lung carcinoma.

CDR3 DNA sequence: TGTGCCAGCAGCTTGAAGGGGGCCTCAGATACGCAGTATTTT. It specifies CASSLKGASDTQYF. The rearrangement uses TRBV7-9 and TRBJ2-3, with 7 bases fitting TRBD1. With 3 bases clipped from V and 4 bases from J, the junction kept 4 bases outside the gene matches. CDR1 is SEHNR, CDR2 FQNEAQ, per germline (reference sequence). The CDR3 totals 14 residues. The whole variable domain, remainder taken from reference TRBV7-9 and TRBJ2-3, is DTGVSQNPRHKITKRGQNVTFRCDPISEHNRLYWYRQTLGQGPEFLTYFQNEAQLEKSRLLSDRFSAERPKGSFSTLEIQRTEQGDSAMYLCASSLKGASDTQYFGPGTRLTVL.